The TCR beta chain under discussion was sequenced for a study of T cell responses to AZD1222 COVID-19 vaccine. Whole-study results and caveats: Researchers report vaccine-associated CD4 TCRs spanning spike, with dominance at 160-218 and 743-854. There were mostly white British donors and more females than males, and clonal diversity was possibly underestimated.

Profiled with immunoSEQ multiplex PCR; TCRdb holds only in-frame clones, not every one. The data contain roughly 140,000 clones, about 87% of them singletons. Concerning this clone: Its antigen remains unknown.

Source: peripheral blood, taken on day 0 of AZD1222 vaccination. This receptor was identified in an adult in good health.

The CDR3 bases are TGTGCCAGTAGCAACATTCCGGGACAGGGCAATGTCGAGCAGTACTTC. Translation: CASSNIPGQGNVEQYF. This chain connects TRBV19 to TRBJ2-7, with 9 bases that match TRBD1. CDR3 length: 16 residues. Germline V CDR1 and CDR2: LNHDA, SQIVND (reference sequence). Trimming at V came to 6 bases and at J to 6 bases, leaving 15 bases not matched to a gene. Full variable domain (remainder filled in from reference TRBV19 and TRBJ2-7): DGGITQSPKYLFRKEGQNVTLSCEQNLNHDAMYWYRQDPGQGLRLIYYSQIVNDFQKGDIAEGYSVSREKKESFPLTVTSAQKNPTAFYLCASSNIPGQGNVEQYFGPGTRLTVT.